This TCR beta chain is from a study of T cell repertoires in aging, cancer and after chemotherapy. Overall study: The full dataset contained some 8.7 million TCR reads. Study-level findings and limits: In cancer patients, declining TCR diversity with age involved lost richness and lost evenness. Compared with age-matched healthy donors, untreated hematological or solid cancer patients showed higher blood TCR clonality.

Note on this clonotype: Its antigen is still unknown. Being one base from a much bigger clone, this may be a read error. The DNA is left out, because the CDR3 cannot be placed on it with certainty; the CDR3 is given as TCRdb lists it.

Per germline, CDR1 SQVTM and CDR2 ANQGSEA. The length of the CDR3 is 12 amino acids, counting both ends. TRB rearrangements spanning V, D and J were amplified using mixed TRB-A/B primers. TCRdb re-analysed the multiplex PCR reads in MiXCR, keeping a single row per CDR3 protein. Among 13,000 or so distinct CDR3 sequences, just over 30% were seen once, and the ten largest hold over 9%. Peripheral blood genomic DNA, not sorted cells or RNA, was the template. Material: blood. This receptor was taken from a human donor in good health. The donor label of this sample is uncertain. This chain connects TRBV29-1 to TRBJ2-7; the table's D call TRBD1 went unverified against the DNA. CDR3 residues: CSVGDGSYELYF.